Sequencing of this T cell receptor (beta chain) was carried out in a study of early stage breast cancer tumors. Clones were sequenced by immunoSEQ multiplex PCR, and TCRdb holds only the in-frame ones, with some missing. This repertoire shows more than 65,000 clones, 80% found once; its top ten account for approximately 4.8%. Regarding the study as a whole: Tumors had 2 to 3-fold higher T cell density and higher clonality than adjacent normal breast tissue.

This clone turned up a few times. Its antigen is not known. V was shortened by 8 bases and J by 3 bases, with 10 bases between the two germline ends. The CDR3 extends over 12 amino acids. From germline, CDR1 is MDHEN and CDR2 SYDVKM. This receptor was taken from a person in their forties with breast cancer. The chain has TRBV28 and TRBJ2-5; D is unclear. Sequences were obtained from blood. CDR3 sequence (DNA): TGTGCCAGCGTCGGGCAGGAAGAGACCCAGTACTTC. This translates into CASVGQEETQYF. The entire variable domain, with the rest obtained from reference TRBV28 and TRBJ2-5, is as follows: DVKVTQSSRYLVKRTGEKVFLECVQDMDHENMFWYRQDPGLGLRLIYFSYDVKMKEKGDIPEGYSVSREKKERFSLILESASTNQTSMYLCASVGQEETQYFGPGTRLLVL.